This T cell receptor beta chain was profiled in a study of CD8+CD57+ T cells in acquired aplastic anemia. Study information: Sorted CD4+ and CD8+ cells gave an average of around 3.1 ug of DNA.

CDR3 size: 14 residues. The germline V gene encodes CDR1 LGHDT and CDR2 YNNKEL (reference sequence). The V and J ends lost 4 bases and 6 bases, in that order; junction bases with no gene match: 4. The study's findings and limits: In common between the patients and the controls were twenty-nine CD8+ CDR3 sequences.

CD8+CD57+ cell expansion, shown by flow cytometry, had occurred in the patients selected for sequencing. With no exception, the patients had severe acquired aplastic anemia. At blood sampling, none of the patients had yet received therapy. Genomic DNA constituted the template upon which TCR beta VDJ and CDR3 profiling was performed. From the reads, TCRdb called clonotypes with MiXCR, one entry per CDR3 protein. Of some 200,000 distinct CDR3 sequences listed, approximately 48% were seen once; the top ten hold 8.5% to 10%. This clonotype was picked up a small number of times. The antigen remains unidentified.

The sequence derives from a human donor with aplastic anemia. The specimen sequenced was sorted CD4+, CD8+, or CD8+CD57+ T cells (not recorded which) from PBMCs. The rearrangement uses TRBV3-1 and TRBJ1-2; the match to TRBD1 covers 11 bases. For the CDR3, the DNA is TGTGCCAGCAGCCCTAGGGGACAGGGGGATGGCTACACCTTC. Residues: CASSPRGQGDGYTF.